This T cell receptor beta chain was sequenced for a study of regulatory T cells in long-lasting Graves disease. Stated time point: newly diagnosed GD, antithyroid drugs for less than 3 months. Construction of the TCR library relied on RNA isolated from PBMCs. Investigators report Graves' disease was diagnosed under American Thyroid Association guidelines. A blood draw put about 8.2 milliliters of peripheral blood into EDTA tubes. Trimming removed 0 bases from V and 7 bases from J, with 14 bases in between. This CDR3 has 15 residues. Germline V gives CDR1 SGHNT, CDR2 YYREEE (reference sequence). Construction of the TCR beta libraries employed iRepertoire HTBI primers in conjunction with Arm-PCR of CDR3 regions. MiXCR, applied by TCRdb to the multiplex PCR reads, yields one record per CDR3 protein. Of about 440,000 distinct CDR3 sequences in the sample, about 16% were seen once. At least ten counts were recorded for this clonotype.

This sample also belongs to another study, concerning T cells in Graves' hyperthyroidism and ophthalmopathy. From that second work: Separating ophthalmopathy from stable hyperthyroidism was achieved by a 13 V-J model.

The sequencing used peripheral blood mononuclear cells (PBMCs), collected at new diagnosis, from a patient treated with antithyroid drugs. The rearrangement uses TRBV5-4 and TRBJ2-1; D may be TRBD2 (7 bases). This sequence was found in a woman between 25 and 40 years old with Graves disease. Here the CDR3 reads CASSLAGGGGNEQFF. DNA of the CDR3: TGTGCCAGCAGCTTGGCCGGGGGAGGGGGGAATGAGCAGTTCTTC.